These 24 T cell receptor beta chains share one sample of origin, sequenced in a study of blood T cell repertoires in COVID-19. Clones were read by immunoSEQ multiplex PCR, and TCRdb kept only the in-frame ones, dropping some. The table records about 190,000 clones, just under 80% of them present only once. The sequenced material came from peripheral blood. These receptors were obtained from a woman older than 75 with active or convalescent COVID-19.

V and J are TRBV5-1 and TRBJ2-5; maybe TRBD2 (5 bases). The CDR3 is made up of 15 amino acids. The germline V gene has CDR1 SGHRS and CDR2 YFSETQ. V dropped 4 bases and J dropped 5 bases, with 18 bases sitting between them. The CDR3 bases are TGCGCCAGCAGCGCCGGGATCACGGAGCCGGAGACCCAGTACTTC. It encodes CASSAGITEPETQYF.

This chain joins TRBV10-3 and TRBJ2-6; tentatively, D is TRBD2 (6 bases). The germline V gene has CDR1 ENHRY and CDR2 SYGVKD. The length of the CDR3 is 13 residues. V dropped 11 bases and J dropped 2 bases, with 10 bases sitting between them. In nucleotides, the CDR3 is TGTGCCCTGGGGGGTACTGGGGCCAACGTCCTGACTTTC. Amino acids: CALGGTGANVLTF.

The chain recombines TRBV28 with TRBJ1-1; maybe TRBD1 (5 bases). The germline CDR1 and CDR2 sequences are MDHEN and SYDVKM. The CDR3 has 13 amino acids. The CDR3 is CASGEGRNTEAFF. CDR3 coding DNA: TGTGCTAGCGGGGAGGGGAGGAACACTGAAGCTTTCTTT.

This clone showed up just a few times. The genes are TRBV30 and TRBJ1-6, with 7 bases identical to TRBD1. The V and J ends lost 2 bases and 6 bases, in that order; junction bases with no gene match: 4. The CDR3 spans 14 residues. Germline CDR1 reads GTSNPN; CDR2 reads SVGIG (reference sequence). The CDR3 nucleotides are TGTGCCTGGAGTCTGGGACAGTCTAATTCACCCCTCCACTTT. Amino acid sequence: CAWSLGQSNSPLHF.

The chain couples TRBV7-2 to TRBJ2-7, with 8 bases identical to TRBD1. The CDR3 is 15 residues long. J lost 4 bases, V lost 4 bases, and 9 bases had no gene match. The germline V gene has CDR1 SGHTA and CDR2 FQGNSA. The CDR3 nucleotides read TGTGCCAGCAGCTCCTGGACAGGGTTCATTTACGAGCAGTACTTC. Translating gives CASSSWTGFIYEQYF.

The chain recombines TRBV29-1 with TRBJ1-6; TRBD1 might be the D (6 bases). CDR3 size: 13 residues. Deletions cut 7 bases from V and 4 bases from J, with 11 bases between. Germline CDR1 and CDR2: SQVTM and ANQGSEA. This CDR3 is CSAMTGYNSPLHF. For the CDR3, the DNA is TGCAGCGCCATGACAGGTTATAATTCACCCCTCCACTTT.

The chain joins TRBV28 to TRBJ1-2; 7 bases fit TRBD1. The germline CDR1 and CDR2 sequences are MDHEN and SYDVKM. CDR3 size: 15 residues. DNA for the CDR3: TGTGCGTGGGGTGGGAAGGGGGCCGCTAACTATGGCTACACCTTC. This codes for CAWGGKGAANYGYTF.

This clone was picked up a small number of times. The rearrangement links TRBV7-9 to TRBJ2-7; the D gene is possibly TRBD1 (6 bases). The CDR3 sequence is 12 residues long. Trimming took off 1 base at V and 6 bases at J, with 7 bases between the two ends. The germline gives CDR1 SEHNR, CDR2 FQNEAQ (reference sequence). CDR3 amino acids: CASSLDRVEQYF. CDR3 nucleotides: TGTGCCAGCAGCTTAGACAGGGTCGAGCAGTACTTC.

This clone appeared a few times. The V call is TRBV5-8, the J call TRBJ1-1; TRBD1 might be the D (5 bases). V lost 1 base to trimming and J lost 4 bases, with 14 bases between them. Germline lookup yields CDR1 SGHTS and CDR2 YDEGEE. The CDR3 covers 15 residues. The CDR3 DNA follows: TGTGCCAGCAGCTTGCGGGCAGGGTGGGGCACTGAAGCTTTCTTT. It yields the protein CASSLRAGWGTEAFF.

V and J are TRBV27 and TRBJ2-5; 8 positions agree with TRBD2. Trimming took 3 bases from V and 5 from J; bases not matched to a gene: 8. CDR1 is MNHEY and CDR2 is SMNVEV in the germline V gene (reference sequence). The CDR3 consists of 15 residues. The DNA of the CDR3 is TGTGCCAGCAGTTTTAGGCGGGGGGAGGGGGAGACCCAGTACTTC. Amino acids: CASSFRRGEGETQYF.

This clone occurred a few times. This chain joins TRBV28 and TRBJ1-4; TRBD1 matches 7 bases. J was trimmed by 13 bases and V by 5 bases; bases with no gene match: 7. This CDR3 contains 12 residues. Per the germline V gene, CDR1 is MDHEN and CDR2 is SYDVKM. The CDR3 protein is CASSGTVLSLFF. DNA for the CDR3: TGTGCCAGCAGTGGGACAGTATTGTCACTGTTTTTT.

The chain carries TRBV6-5 and TRBJ2-3; the match to TRBD1 covers 7 bases. There are 15 residues in the CDR3. CDR1 MNHEY and CDR2 SVGAGI come from the germline V gene. V shed 6 bases and J 1 base; nucleotides not matched to a gene: 7. The CDR3 sequence is CASRPAGTGTDTQYF. CDR3 DNA: TGTGCCAGCAGACCAGCCGGGACAGGCACAGATACGCAGTATTTT.

This chain uses TRBV29-1 with TRBJ2-2; possible D gene TRBD1, 6 bases. The V gene's germline CDR1 is SQVTM and CDR2 ANQGSEA. The V gene lost 7 bases and the J gene lost 4 bases, with 19 bases spanning the gap. The CDR3 length is 15 residues. The CDR3 here is CSAGTGTPGTGELFF. The CDR3 DNA reads as TGCAGCGCAGGTACAGGGACCCCGGGCACCGGGGAGCTGTTTTTT.

The chain links TRBV7-2 to TRBJ2-1; D is unclear. The CDR3 consists of 16 residues. Germline CDR1 is SGHTA and CDR2 is FQGNSA. V shed 5 bases and J shed 4 bases, with 18 bases lying between them. CDR3 coding DNA: TGTGCCAGCAGCACCCGACTCTCTAGAATTTACAATGAGCAGTTCTTC. The encoded protein is CASSTRLSRIYNEQFF.

This chain links TRBV10-1 with TRBJ2-2, with 9 nucleotides matching TRBD1. The CDR3 totals 14 residues. Germline trimming cut 10 bases from V and 2 bases from J; bases unmatched to any gene: 5. Germline CDR1 WNHNN, CDR2 SYGVQD (reference sequence). The chain's CDR3 is CATRDRANTGELFF. The DNA for the CDR3 is TGCGCCACCCGGGACAGGGCTAACACCGGGGAGCTGTTTTTT.

The chain links TRBV5-4 to TRBJ1-2; perhaps TRBD1 as D (6 bases). This CDR3 region has 12 residues. CDR1 SGHNT and CDR2 YYREEE come from the germline V gene (reference sequence). Trimming left V 4 bases short and J 6 bases short, with 10 bases between. The CDR3 loop reads CASSLHRDGYTF. CDR3 nucleotide sequence: TGTGCCAGCAGCCTCCACAGGGATGGCTACACCTTC.

This clone was found a few times. The V and J genes are TRBV3-1 (or the pseudogene TRBV3-2) and TRBJ2-7; 10 positions agree with TRBD1. The germline CDR1 and CDR2 sequences are LGHDT and YNNKEL (reference sequence). This CDR3 region has 14 residues. Losses at the gene ends were 1 base for V and 3 bases for J; bases not matched to a gene: 0. The CDR3 sequence is CASSQGTGGYEQYF. The CDR3 nucleotides are TGTGCCAGCAGCCAAGGGACAGGGGGCTACGAGCAGTACTTC.

The chain recombines TRBV27 with TRBJ1-2; a possible D gene is TRBD1 (6 bases). The ends were cut back, 3 bases at V and 8 bases at J, with 13 bases in the middle. The length of the CDR3 is 13 residues. Germline CDR1 and CDR2: MNHEY and SMNVEV (reference sequence). CDR3 nucleotide sequence: TGTGCCAGCAGTTTGGCGGGGGGCGGCGGCTACACCTTC. Protein: CASSLAGGGGYTF.

This clone was observed a single time. V is TRBV24-1 and J is TRBJ2-1; a weak D match, TRBD1 (6 bases). The germline CDR1 and CDR2 sequences are KGHDR and SFDVKD. This CDR3 is 13 amino acids long. The V end lost 7 bases, the J end lost 7 bases, and 13 bases lay between the germline ends. CDR3 DNA: TGTGCCACCAGAAGGACAGTTGCTAATGAGCAGTTCTTC. It is translated as CATRRTVANEQFF.

J is TRBJ1-2 and V is TRBV7-2; unclear D gene. The CDR3 is 13 residues long. Germline values: CDR1 SGHTA, CDR2 FQGNSA. Trimming pared 3 bases from V and 2 bases from J, leaving 7 bases between. CDR3 sequence (DNA): TGTGCCAGCAGCTTCAGTCAGAACTATGGCTACACCTTC. Its protein is CASSFSQNYGYTF.

The chain combines TRBV29-1 with TRBJ1-4; D gene ambiguous. Germline CDR1 SQVTM, CDR2 ANQGSEA. The CDR3 loop spans 13 amino acids. V lost 4 bases and J lost 6, with 12 bases in between. CDR3 bases: TGCAGCGTTGGAAACGGGAGGGATGAAAAACTGTTTTTT. It codes for CSVGNGRDEKLFF.

This clone has a handful of counts. The J gene is TRBJ2-3, the V gene TRBV5-1, with 7 bases that match TRBD1. CDR1 and CDR2 from the germline V gene are SGHRS and YFSETQ. There are 15 residues in the CDR3. The V segment lost 2 bases and the J segment 6 bases; nucleotides outside the gene matches: 9. CDR3 loop: CASSFRAGGRDTQYF. CDR3 nucleotide sequence: TGCGCCAGCAGCTTCCGGGCAGGGGGAAGGGATACGCAGTATTTT.

In its sample, this clone was seen once. The V gene is TRBV9, the J gene TRBJ2-5; D is unclear. V was pared by 3 bases and J by 5 bases, with 11 bases between. Germline-derived CDR1 and CDR2 are SGDLS and YYNGEE. This CDR3 has 13 amino acids. CDR3 protein: CASSASFAETQYF. CDR3 coding DNA: TGTGCCAGCAGCGCTAGTTTCGCCGAGACCCAGTACTTC.

The chain employs TRBV5-1 and TRBJ1-1; 11 bases match TRBD1. Germline V gene sequence: CDR1 SGHRS, CDR2 YFSETQ. This CDR3 comprises 16 residues. J was trimmed by 1 base and V by 2 bases; bases with no gene match: 4. In DNA form, the CDR3 reads TGCGCCAGCAGCTTACTAGGACAGGGGGCGAACACTGAAGCTTTCTTT. Protein sequence: CASSLLGQGANTEAFF.